Listed here are 30 T cell receptor beta chains from one sample, sequenced in a study of tumor-infiltrating lymphocytes in primary liver carcinoma. Starting from 500 ng of total RNA, TCR beta cDNA was produced with a primer in the constant region. Generation of the TCR beta libraries relied on three nested multiplex PCR rounds using slightly modified ARM-PCR. The opening two PCR rounds, around 11 cycles each, paired TRBV1-TRBV30 forward primers with a C-beta reverse primer. Using its own MiXCR run on the multiplex PCR reads, TCRdb lists one record per CDR3 protein. Of about 99,000 distinct CDR3 sequences in the sample, more than 65% were seen once. Between roughly 20 and 32 mg of unsorted bulk tissue served as the source from which RNA and DNA were co-extracted. Sequencing used liver tumor tissue from sampling region 5. Subset described: tumor region T5, tumor centre. The source is a woman aged 55-75 years with primary liver carcinoma and hepatitis B virus infection.

As for this clonotype: This clone may be a read error of a much larger clone one base away. The CDR3 region is CSVRGLAGVAGELLF. The DNA for the CDR3 is TGCAGCGTCCGCGGGCTAGCGGGAGTGGCCGGGGAGCTGTTATTT. The gene calls are TRBV29-1 and TRBJ2-2, with 10 bases aligning to TRBD2. The CDR3 spans 15 residues. Looked up from germline, CDR1 is SQVTM and CDR2 is ANQGSEA.

As concerns this clonotype: The final CDR3 position lacks the conserved phenylalanine or tryptophan, pointing to a likely read error. The DNA is left out, because the CDR3 cannot be placed on it with certainty; the CDR3 is given as TCRdb lists it. The chain joins TRBV6-6 to TRBJ2-4; TRBD2 reflects the table's D call only, with no check against the DNA. Germline V CDR1 and CDR2: MNHNY, SVGAGI (reference sequence). The CDR3 region is 16 residues in length, termini included. This chain's CDR3 is CASKKGLAGAKNIKYL.

On this clonotype: A read error may explain this, as a much larger clone is one base away. V gene TRBV5-1 combines with J gene TRBJ2-2, with D possibly being TRBD1 or TRBD2 (6 bases each). There are 16 residues in the CDR3. Trimming took 4 bases from V and 0 from J, leaving 13 bases between them. CDR1 is SGHRS, CDR2 YFSETQ, per germline. The DNA of the CDR3 is TGCGCCAGCAGCACGGAGGGGGACGCGAACACCGGGGAGCTGTTTTTT. Translation gives CASSTEGDANTGELFF.

The chain recombines TRBV5-4 with TRBJ2-1; perhaps TRBD2 as D (6 bases). The CDR3 is 13 residues long. Germline V gives CDR1 SGHNT, CDR2 YYREEE (reference sequence). The V end was cut by 7 bases, the J end by 7 bases, with 15 bases between. Here the CDR3 reads CASGSWGRNEQFF. The CDR3 DNA reads TGTGCCAGCGGCTCGTGGGGGAGGAATGAGCAGTTCTTC.

Turning to this clonotype: A much more abundant neighbour one base away suggests this may be a read error. The gene calls are TRBV7-8 and TRBJ1-1, with D unclear. CDR3 length: 15 amino acids. The germline V gene encodes CDR1 SGHVS and CDR2 FQNEAQ. Trimming cost V 6 bases and J 4 bases, with 18 bases left between them. The chain's CDR3 is CASSSTKLLITEAFF. In DNA form, the CDR3 reads TGTGCCAGCAGTTCAACTAAACTTCTGATCACTGAAGCTTTCTTT.

Details on this clonotype: A much larger clone is a single base away; this may be a read error. The chain carries TRBV28 and TRBJ2-7; 10 nucleotides align to TRBD2. Germline lookup yields CDR1 MDHEN and CDR2 SYDVKM. The CDR3 is made up of 13 amino acids. CDR3 region: CAITSGTSYDQYF. CDR3 sequence (DNA): TGTGCCATCACTAGCGGGACGTCCTACGATCAGTACTTC.

Note on this clonotype: One end of the junction fails to match germline, which may point to a read error. The chain carries TRBV12-3 or TRBV12-4 and TRBJ1-3; no firm D call. CDR3 length: 15 residues. The CDR3: CASILSWPDGNTIYF. The CDR3 coding sequence is TGTGCCAGCATTTTAAGTTGGCCTGATGGAAACACCATATATTTT.

This clonotype has ten or more counts. The CDR3 region is CASSRVGGGTEAFF. The CDR3 DNA reads as TGTGCCAGCAGCCGCGTGGGAGGGGGCACTGAAGCTTTCTTT. The chain has TRBV5-5 and TRBJ1-1, with D possibly matching TRBD1 (6 bases). V was shortened by 4 bases and J by 4 bases, with 14 bases between the two germline ends. This CDR3 has 14 residues. Per the germline V gene, CDR1 is SGHKS and CDR2 is YYEKEE (reference sequence). The entire variable domain, with the rest obtained from reference TRBV5-5 and TRBJ1-1, is as follows: DAGVTQSPTHLIKTRGQQVTLRCSPISGHKSVSWYQQVLGQGPQFIFQYYEKEERGRGNFPDRFSARQFPNYSSELNVNALLLGDSALYLCASSRVGGGTEAFFGQGTRLTVV.

With regard to this clonotype: Being one base from a much bigger clone, this may be a read error. The chain uses TRBV10-3 and TRBJ2-3, with TRBD1 matching over 11 bases. V lost 8 bases and J lost 2; bases outside the gene matches: 6. Germline CDR1 ENHRY, CDR2 SYGVKD. The CDR3 spans 15 residues. The CDR3 region is CAIAGTGGITDTQYF. CDR3 in DNA: TGTGCCATCGCGGGGACAGGGGGTATCACAGATACGCAGTATTTT.

A note on this clonotype: This is likely a read error, given that the CDR3 carries no conserved phenylalanine or tryptophan at its end. The chain is built from TRBV6-5 and TRBJ2-1; the match to TRBD1 covers 7 bases. Per germline, CDR1 MNHEY and CDR2 SVGAGI. This CDR3 is 15 amino acids long. Trimming took 7 bases from V and 6 from J; bases not matched to a gene: 12. CDR3 residues: CASTPTGQAFNEQFL. The DNA for the CDR3 is TGTGCCAGCACCCCCACCGGACAGGCATTCAATGAGCAGTTCCTC.

This clonotype was found many times. A much larger clone is a single base away; this may be a read error. Likely a read error: the CDR3 ends without its conserved phenylalanine or tryptophan. The chain couples TRBV11-1 to TRBJ2-2; maybe TRBD2 (5 bases). Deletions cut 6 bases from V and 0 bases from J, with 17 bases between. Germline CDR1 is SGHAT and CDR2 is FQDESV (reference sequence). There are 17 residues in the CDR3. The CDR3 spells CASRGRTGSANTGELFS. The DNA of the CDR3 is TGTGCCAGCAGGGGAAGAACGGGATCCGCGAACACCGGGGAGCTGTTTTCT.

This clonotype has more than one count but fewer than ten. The chain carries TRBV5-1 and TRBJ2-7; 10 positions agree with TRBD1. The CDR3 loop spans 16 amino acids. CDR1 SGHRS and CDR2 YFSETQ come from the germline V gene. With 3 bases clipped from V and 5 bases from J, the junction kept 11 bases outside the gene matches. CDR3 coding DNA: TGCGCCAGCAGCTGGATGCCCACCGGGACAGGGGACGAGCAGTACTTC. The encoded protein is CASSWMPTGTGDEQYF.

The chain employs TRBV7-9 and TRBJ2-2, with 11 bases that match TRBD2. Germline V gene data show CDR1 as SEHNR and CDR2 as FQNEAQ (reference sequence). The CDR3 loop spans 18 amino acids. V was clipped by 5 bases and J by 7 bases; unmatched bases: 15. The CDR3 spells CASSTNTGLAVDIGELFF. The CDR3 nucleotides are TGTGCCAGCAGCACCAACACGGGACTAGCGGTCGACATCGGGGAGCTGTTTTTT. Based on the CDR3 plus reference TRBV7-9 and TRBJ2-2, the full variable domain is DTGVSQNPRHKITKRGQNVTFRCDPISEHNRLYWYRQTLGQGPEFLTYFQNEAQLEKSRLLSDRFSAERPKGSFSTLEIQRTEQGDSAMYLCASSTNTGLAVDIGELFFGEGSRLTVL.

The rearrangement uses TRBV14 and TRBJ1-1; D is unresolved. Trimming removed 5 bases at V and 10 bases at J, with 17 bases between. CDR3 length equals 13 residues. CDR1 is SGHDN and CDR2 is FVKESK in the germline V gene. DNA for the CDR3: TGTGCCAGCAGCTTAGTGGGAGTAGCGTTAGCTTTCTTT. Protein: CASSLVGVALAFF.

Concerning this clonotype: Relative to the germline gene, one junction end is altered; a read error may explain this. The chain links TRBV4-1 to TRBJ1-5; D is uncertain. From germline, CDR1 is MGHRA and CDR2 YSYEKL. The CDR3 covers 14 residues. The CDR3 bases are TGCGCCTGCAGCCCAATCGAGACGGGTCGGCCCCTGCATTTT. Protein: CACSPIETGRPLHF.

This clonotype was seen ten or more times. The rearrangement joins TRBV29-1 to TRBJ2-5; 9 bases match TRBD1. The CDR3 is 11 residues long. The germline CDR1 and CDR2 sequences are SQVTM and ANQGSEA. Germline trimming cut 7 bases from V and 5 bases from J; bases unmatched to any gene: 2. CDR3 loop: CSGGTGETQYF. CDR3 in DNA: TGCAGCGGCGGGACAGGGGAGACCCAGTACTTC.

Details on this clonotype: One end of the junction fails to match germline, which may point to a read error. This chain connects TRBV4-1 to TRBJ1-1; no definite D call. The CDR3 loop spans 17 amino acids. In germline, CDR1 is MGHRA, CDR2 YSYEKL. The CDR3 is CVSSQDGSETRNTEAFF. The DNA of the CDR3 is TGCGTCAGCAGCCAAGATGGGTCGGAGACACGGAACACTGAAGCTTTCTTT.

This clonotype was recorded many times. The chain couples TRBV6-4 to TRBJ2-2, with D perhaps matching TRBD1 (6 bases). V dropped 5 bases and J dropped 0 bases, with 10 bases sitting between them. The V gene's germline CDR1 is MRHNA and CDR2 SNTAGT. CDR3 length: 15 amino acids. This CDR3 is CASSPGTSNTGELFF. The CDR3 region has the DNA TGTGCCAGCAGTCCAGGGACATCGAACACCGGGGAGCTGTTTTTT.

The chain carries TRBV7-2 and TRBJ1-2; TRBD1 might be the D (5 bases). The ends were cut back, 0 bases at V and 3 bases at J, with 11 bases in the middle. Germline loops: CDR1 SGHTA, CDR2 FQGNSA. This CDR3 is built from 15 residues. For the CDR3, the DNA is TGTGCCAGCAGCTTAGCGCAGGGATCCCACTATGGCTACACCTTC. Encoded protein: CASSLAQGSHYGYTF.

About this clonotype: This sequence may be a read error, since a much larger clone differs from it by one base. The chain joins TRBV4-2 to TRBJ1-1; D possibly corresponds to TRBD1 (6 bases). The CDR3 is 14 amino acids. Germline assignment: CDR1 LGHNA and CDR2 YNFKEQ. The DNA of the CDR3 is TGTGCCTGCAGCCAGGACAGCGAGAACACTGAAGCTTTCTTT. It translates to CACSQDSENTEAFF.

About this clonotype: Sequence at one end of the junction differs from germline and may be a read error. The chain combines TRBV29-1 with TRBJ1-2; D gene unclear. CDR1 and CDR2 (germline): SQVTM, ANQGSEA. The CDR3 runs 12 residues. The CDR3 protein is CRVEDRVYGYTF. The CDR3 bases are TGCAGGGTTGAGGATAGGGTCTATGGCTACACCTTC.

The table lists this clonotype with many counts. The CDR3 sequence is CASSLSAAYQETQYF. CDR3 DNA sequence: TGTGCCAGCAGTTTATCAGCGGCGTACCAAGAGACCCAGTACTTC. J is TRBJ2-5 and V is TRBV28; perhaps TRBD2 as D (5 bases). The CDR3 runs to 15 residues. The V and J ends lost 1 base and 0 bases respectively, with 9 bases between them. CDR1 MDHEN and CDR2 SYDVKM come from the germline V gene.

This clonotype was counted a few times. An end of the junction does not agree with germline; a read error may underlie this. The gene calls are TRBV4-1 and TRBJ2-1; 8 nucleotides line up with TRBD2. This CDR3 is 16 amino acids long. CDR1 and CDR2 (germline): MGHRA, YSYEKL. CDR3 DNA: TGCACCAGCAGTCAAGAGCCGGGAGGGAAGTACAATGAGCAGTTCTTC. Translated: CTSSQEPGGKYNEQFF.

The chain combines TRBV2 with TRBJ1-1, with D uncertain. V lost 4 bases and J lost 4, with 10 bases in between. This CDR3 contains 13 residues. Germline lookup yields CDR1 SNHLY and CDR2 FYNNEI. CDR3 DNA: TGTGCCAGCAGTGGCCGGGAGGGCACTGAAGCTTTCTTT. The encoded protein is CASSGREGTEAFF.

This clonotype has at least ten counts. The chain is built from TRBV30 and TRBJ2-7; 7 nucleotides match TRBD2. The CDR3 runs 14 residues. The junction had 5 bases not matched to a gene; V was cut back by 2 bases and J by 1 base. Germline V gene sequence: CDR1 GTSNPN, CDR2 SVGIG (reference sequence). In nucleotides, the CDR3 is TGTGCCTGGAGTAGGGCTAGCGGATCCTACGAGCAGTACTTC. It encodes CAWSRASGSYEQYF.

Concerning this clonotype: The final CDR3 position lacks the conserved phenylalanine or tryptophan, pointing to a likely read error. The chain employs TRBV10-3 and TRBJ1-1, with TRBD1 identical over 7 bases. The CDR3 runs 14 residues. Germline CDR1 reads ENHRY; CDR2 reads SYGVKD. CDR3 sequence reads: CAIRADRLNTEAFL. The CDR3, as DNA: TGTGCCATCAGGGCGGACAGGTTGAACACCGAAGCTTTCCTT.

The rearrangement uses TRBV29-1 and TRBJ1-1; a possible D gene is TRBD1 (5 bases). This CDR3 is built from 13 residues. CDR1 is SQVTM and CDR2 is ANQGSEA in the germline V gene. The V end was cut by 5 bases, the J end by 1 base, with 11 bases between. The CDR3 sequence is CSVNRTRNTEAFF. The CDR3 nucleotides are TGCAGCGTTAACAGGACTAGGAACACTGAAGCTTTCTTT.

This clonotype appeared a single time. The conserved final phenylalanine or tryptophan is absent from the CDR3, which likely points to a read error. The V gene is TRBV7-9, the J gene TRBJ2-7; D unresolved. CDR3 length: 13 residues. CDR1 and CDR2 from the germline V gene are SEHNR and FQNEAQ (reference sequence). V was cut by 2 bases and J by 7 bases, with 12 bases left in between. As DNA, the CDR3 is TGTGCCAGCAGCTTAAGCCAACCCCATGAGCAGTACTCC. This sequence encodes CASSLSQPHEQYS.

A word on this clonotype: A much more abundant neighbour one base away suggests this may be a read error. The chain links TRBV10-2 to TRBJ2-7, with 10 nucleotides matching TRBD2. The length of the CDR3 is 15 residues. The germline V gene encodes CDR1 WSHSY and CDR2 SAAADI. V lost 5 bases and J lost 2; bases outside the gene matches: 6. CDR3: CASSQRTSGTYEQYF. DNA of the CDR3: TGCGCCAGCAGTCAGAGGACTAGCGGAACCTACGAGCAGTACTTC.

With regard to this clonotype: A much larger clone lies one base from this, so it may be a read error. V gene TRBV28 combines with J gene TRBJ2-2; 7 bases are a match to TRBD2. Germline-derived CDR1 and CDR2 are MDHEN and SYDVKM. The CDR3 sequence is 15 residues long. After removal of 2 bases from V and 3 bases from J, the junction contained 3 bases not matched to a gene. Here the CDR3 reads CASSLGEGYTGELFF. CDR3 in DNA: TGTGCCAGCAGTTTAGGGGAGGGGTACACCGGGGAGCTGTTTTTT.